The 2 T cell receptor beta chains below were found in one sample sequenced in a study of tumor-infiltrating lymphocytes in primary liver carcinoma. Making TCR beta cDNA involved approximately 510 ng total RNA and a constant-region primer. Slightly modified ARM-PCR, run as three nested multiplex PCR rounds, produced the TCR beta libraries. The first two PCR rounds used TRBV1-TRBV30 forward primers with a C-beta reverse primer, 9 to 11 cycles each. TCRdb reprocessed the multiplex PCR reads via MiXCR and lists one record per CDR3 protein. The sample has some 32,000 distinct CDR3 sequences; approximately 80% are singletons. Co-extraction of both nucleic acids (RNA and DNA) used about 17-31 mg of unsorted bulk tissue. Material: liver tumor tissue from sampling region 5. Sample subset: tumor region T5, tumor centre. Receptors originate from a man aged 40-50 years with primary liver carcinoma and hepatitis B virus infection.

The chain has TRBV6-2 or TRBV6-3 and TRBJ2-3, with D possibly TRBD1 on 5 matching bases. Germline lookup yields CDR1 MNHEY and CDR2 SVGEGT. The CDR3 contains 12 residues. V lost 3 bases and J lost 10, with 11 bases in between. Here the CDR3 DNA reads TGTGCCAGCAGTTATCCCGTACAGGCGCAGTATTTT. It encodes CASSYPVQAQYF.

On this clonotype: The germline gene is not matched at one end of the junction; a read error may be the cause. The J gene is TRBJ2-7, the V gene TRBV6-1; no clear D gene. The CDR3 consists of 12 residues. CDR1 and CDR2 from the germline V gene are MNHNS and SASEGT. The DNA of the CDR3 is TGTGACAGCAGTGACGGTTCCTACGAGCAGTACTTC. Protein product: CDSSDGSYEQYF.